Given below is one T cell receptor beta chain in context. The CDR3 length is 13 residues. Germline V gene lookup returns CDR1 SGHRS and CDR2 YFSETQ. V lost 2 bases and J lost 7, with 10 bases in between. Sequencing used immunoSEQ multiplex PCR; TCRdb keeps in-frame clones, though not all of them. The sample lists under 65,000 clones; more than 85% were seen once. The sample comes from a study of control samples from healthy donors and cancer patients. The origin of this receptor is a man aged 30 to 45 with colorectal cancer. The sample consisted of PBMCs. The chain recombines TRBV5-1 with TRBJ2-1; D gene ambiguous. The CDR3: CASSFNSENEQFF. The CDR3 nucleotides are TGCGCCAGCAGCTTCAACAGCGAAAATGAGCAGTTCTTC.